The 17 T cell receptor beta chains below were found in one sample sequenced in a study of vaccination and CD4 T cells after COVID-19. The Oncomine TCR Beta short-read assay generated sequence data from the DNA of cultured CD4+ T cells. TCRdb reprocessed the PCR reads via MiXCR and lists one record per CDR3 protein. Among about 18,000 distinct CDR3 sequences listed, approximately 78% were seen once. The sample's treatment: roughly ten-day PBMC culture with coronavirus spike peptide pools or control peptides (ViraFEST assay). These receptors lack a known antigen. The input for sequencing was CD4+ T cells from blood, cultured in vitro, taken after SARS-CoV-2 vaccination. These receptors all stem from a human donor who received a COVID-19 vaccine.

The chain joins TRBV20-1 to TRBJ2-3, with 12 bases matching TRBD2. The length of the CDR3 is 15 residues. Germline loops: CDR1 DFQATT, CDR2 SNEGSKA (reference sequence). With 1 base clipped from V and 4 bases from J, the junction kept 3 bases outside the gene matches. CDR3 in amino acids: CSARAPSGGADTQYF. The CDR3 DNA is TGCAGTGCTAGAGCCCCTAGCGGGGGGGCAGATACGCAGTATTTT.

The genes are TRBV7-9 and TRBJ1-2, with a possible D match to TRBD1 (5 bases). V gave up 5 bases and J gave up 4 bases, with 17 bases separating them. CDR1 is SEHNR and CDR2 is FQNEAQ in the germline V gene (reference sequence). The length of the CDR3 is 15 residues. The CDR3 bases are TGTGCCAGCAGCCGGACACAACCCAGCCTCTATGGCTACACCTTC. Translated: CASSRTQPSLYGYTF.

The chain employs TRBV24-1 and TRBJ2-1; 15 nucleotides agree with TRBD2. V lost 9 bases and J lost 10; bases outside the gene matches: 6. Looked up from germline, CDR1 is KGHDR and CDR2 is SFDVKD. CDR3 length equals 14 residues. As DNA, the CDR3 is TGTGCCACCCGGACTAGCGGGGGGGCATGGGAGCAGTTCTTC. This translates into CATRTSGGAWEQFF.

The chain recombines TRBV27 with TRBJ1-5; TRBD1 matches at 8 bases. With V trimmed by 4 bases and J by 7 bases, 12 bases remained unmatched. The germline CDR1 and CDR2 sequences are MNHEY and SMNVEV (reference sequence). This CDR3 contains 16 residues. The CDR3 sequence is CASSSQGARVGQPQHF. CDR3 sequence (DNA): TGTGCCAGCAGTTCCCAGGGGGCTCGGGTCGGGCAGCCCCAGCATTTT.

This chain connects TRBV21-1 to TRBJ1-5. TRBV21-1 is shown as a pseudogene. This CDR3 contains 15 residues. This CDR3 is CASSKSPQGVQPQHF. CDR3 DNA: TGTGCCAGCAGCAAAAGTCCCCAAGGGGTCCAGCCCCAGCATTTT.

The chain links TRBV19 to TRBJ1-2; TRBD1 might be the D (5 bases). The V gene lost 6 bases and the J gene lost 5 bases, with 13 bases spanning the gap. The germline V gene encodes CDR1 LNHDA and CDR2 SQIVND (reference sequence). The CDR3 covers 13 residues. The CDR3 DNA sequence: TGTGCCAGTAGCTTAAGGGGAGGGTATGGCTACACCTTC. Protein product: CASSLRGGYGYTF.

V gene TRBV2 combines with J gene TRBJ2-3; weak D call: TRBD2 (7 bases). The CDR3 totals 17 residues. Trimming cost V 2 bases and J 0 bases, with 15 bases left between them. The germline V gene encodes CDR1 SNHLY and CDR2 FYNNEI. CDR3 coding DNA: TGTGCCAGCAGTGAAAGTAGGGGGGGCTCTAGCACAGATACGCAGTATTTT. It codes for CASSESRGGSSTDTQYF.

The chain couples TRBV2 to TRBJ1-6, with 7 bases matching TRBD1. Germline-derived CDR1 and CDR2 are SNHLY and FYNNEI. V dropped 6 bases and J dropped 5; count of bases not matched to a gene: 7. The CDR3 consists of 15 residues. The CDR3 bases are TGTGCCAGCAGATCGACAGGGACCAATAATTCACCCCTCCACTTT. Protein product: CASRSTGTNNSPLHF.

This chain connects TRBV19 to TRBJ1-5; D not resolved. Germline V gene sequence: CDR1 LNHDA, CDR2 SQIVND (reference sequence). V dropped 4 bases and J dropped 4 bases, with 8 bases sitting between them. The CDR3 extends over 13 amino acids. CDR3 coding DNA: TGTGCCAGTAGTACCGGGTTTAATCAGCCCCAGCATTTT. It translates to CASSTGFNQPQHF. The full variable domain, completed using reference TRBV19 and TRBJ1-5, is DGGITQSPKYLFRKEGQNVTLSCEQNLNHDAMYWYRQDPGQGLRLIYYSQIVNDFQKGDIAEGYSVSREKKESFPLTVTSAQKNPTAFYLCASSTGFNQPQHFGDGTRLSIL.

The chain joins TRBV25-1 to TRBJ2-2, with D possibly being TRBD2 (5 bases). Trimming stripped 4 bases from V and 0 bases from J, with 12 bases between. Germline V CDR1 and CDR2: MGHDK, SYGVNS. The CDR3 length is 16 residues. CDR3 residues: CASSAPGYTNTGELFF. CDR3 nucleotides: TGTGCCAGCAGTGCCCCGGGATACACGAACACCGGGGAGCTGTTTTTT.

This clonotype was picked up one time. This chain links TRBV6-4 with TRBJ1-6; unclear D gene. The germline V and J ends were trimmed by 2 bases and 6 bases, with 2 bases remaining between them. This CDR3 spans 12 amino acids. Germline CDR1 is MRHNA and CDR2 is SNTAGT. The CDR3 loop reads CASSDGNSPLHF. Here the CDR3 DNA reads TGTGCCAGCAGTGACGGTAATTCACCCCTCCACTTT.

The sample holds a few counts of this clonotype. CDR3 DNA sequence: TGTGCCAGCAGCCTTAAGGACAGGGATAAGAATGGCTACACCTTC. Protein product: CASSLKDRDKNGYTF. This chain connects TRBV7-9 to TRBJ1-2, with 8 bases fitting TRBD1. The CDR3 length is 15 residues. Germline-derived CDR1 and CDR2 are SEHNR and FQNEAQ (reference sequence). J was trimmed by 6 bases and V by 5 bases; bases with no gene match: 11.

J is TRBJ2-3 and V is TRBV7-2, with TRBD2 identical over 12 bases. Germline trimming cut 1 base from V and 4 bases from J; bases unmatched to any gene: 3. Germline V gene lookup returns CDR1 SGHTA and CDR2 FQGNSA. This CDR3 has 16 residues. The DNA for the CDR3 is TGTGCCAGCAGCTTAGGGCCTAGCGGGGGGGCAGATACGCAGTATTTT. Translated: CASSLGPSGGADTQYF. The full variable domain, in which reference TRBV7-2 and TRBJ2-3 provide the parts outside the CDR3, is GAGVSQSPSNKVTEKGKDVELRCDPISGHTALYWYRQSLGQGLEFLIYFQGNSAPDKSGLPSDRFSAERTGGSVSTLTIQRTQQEDSAVYLCASSLGPSGGADTQYFGPGTRLTVL.

The V gene is TRBV15, the J gene TRBJ1-2; D gene unclear. The CDR3 spans 14 residues. V lost 5 bases and J lost 1, with 11 bases in between. Germline V lookup: CDR1 LNHNV, CDR2 YYDKDF (reference sequence). CDR3 region: CATSLDRGNYGYTF. The CDR3, as DNA: TGTGCCACCAGCCTAGATCGGGGTAACTATGGCTACACCTTC.

CDR3 nucleotides: TGCGCCAGCAGCTTGAGGGTCATCACAGATACGCAGTATTTT. It encodes CASSLRVITDTQYF. The genes are TRBV5-1 and TRBJ2-3; no definite D call. There are 14 residues in the CDR3. Germline lookup yields CDR1 SGHRS and CDR2 YFSETQ. The V and J ends lost 1 base and 2 bases respectively, with 8 bases between them.

The V gene is TRBV7-9, the J gene TRBJ2-3; D is unclear. V gave up 0 bases and J gave up 6 bases, with 7 bases separating them. The CDR3 consists of 13 residues. Germline CDR1 SEHNR, CDR2 FQNEAQ (reference sequence). CDR3 coding DNA: TGTGCCAGCAGCTTAGCCGTGCTCGATACGCAGTATTTT. Translation: CASSLAVLDTQYF.

This clonotype was recorded only once. The chain couples TRBV15 to TRBJ2-1; tentatively, D is TRBD1 (5 bases). The CDR3 extends over 14 amino acids. Germline V gene sequence: CDR1 LNHNV, CDR2 YYDKDF (reference sequence). The V end was cut by 0 bases, the J end by 6 bases, with 9 bases between. This CDR3 reads CATSRDRESNEQFF. In DNA, the CDR3 is TGTGCCACCAGCAGAGACAGGGAATCCAATGAGCAGTTCTTC. Together with reference TRBV15 and TRBJ2-1, the CDR3 gives the full variable domain: DAMVIQNPRYQVTQFGKPVTLSCSQTLNHNVMYWYQQKSSQAPKLLFHYYDKDFNNEADTPDNFQSRRPNTSFCFLDIRSPGLGDTAMYLCATSRDRESNEQFFGPGTRLTVL.